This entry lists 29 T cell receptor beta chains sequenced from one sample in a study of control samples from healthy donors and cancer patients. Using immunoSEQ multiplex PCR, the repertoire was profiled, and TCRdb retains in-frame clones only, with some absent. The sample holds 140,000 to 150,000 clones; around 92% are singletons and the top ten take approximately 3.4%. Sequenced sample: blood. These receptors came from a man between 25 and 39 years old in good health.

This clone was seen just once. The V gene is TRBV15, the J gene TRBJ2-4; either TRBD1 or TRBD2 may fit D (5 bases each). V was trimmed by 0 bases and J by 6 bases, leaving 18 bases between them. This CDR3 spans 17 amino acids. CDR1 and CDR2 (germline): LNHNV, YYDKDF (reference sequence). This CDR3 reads CATSRDVRGRGLNIQYF. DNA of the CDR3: TGTGCCACCAGCAGAGATGTGAGGGGTCGGGGTCTAAACATTCAGTACTTC.

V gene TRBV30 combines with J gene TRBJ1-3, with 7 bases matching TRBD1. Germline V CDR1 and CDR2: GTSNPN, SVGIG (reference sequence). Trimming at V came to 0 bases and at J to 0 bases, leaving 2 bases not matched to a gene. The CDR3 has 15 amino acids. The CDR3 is CAWSVRGNSGNTIYF. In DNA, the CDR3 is TGTGCCTGGAGTGTCAGGGGGAACTCTGGAAACACCATATATTTT.

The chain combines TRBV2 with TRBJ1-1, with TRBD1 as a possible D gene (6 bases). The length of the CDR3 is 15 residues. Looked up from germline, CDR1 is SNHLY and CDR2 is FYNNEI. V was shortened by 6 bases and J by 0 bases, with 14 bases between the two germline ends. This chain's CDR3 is CASRKEGGVNTEAFF. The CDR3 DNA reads TGTGCCAGCAGGAAGGAGGGGGGGGTGAACACTGAAGCTTTCTTT. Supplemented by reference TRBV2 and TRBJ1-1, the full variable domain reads EPEVTQTPSHQVTQMGQEVILRCVPISNHLYFYWYRQILGQKVEFLVSFYNNEISEKSEIFDDQFSVERPDGSNFTLKIRSTKLEDSAMYFCASRKEGGVNTEAFFGQGTRLTVV.

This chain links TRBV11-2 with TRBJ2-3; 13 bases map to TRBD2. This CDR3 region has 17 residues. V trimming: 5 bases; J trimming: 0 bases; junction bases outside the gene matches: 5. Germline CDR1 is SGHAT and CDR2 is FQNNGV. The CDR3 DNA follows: TGTGCCAGCAGCCGGCGACTAGCGGGGGGTAGCACAGATACGCAGTATTTT. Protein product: CASSRRLAGGSTDTQYF.

This CDR3 is CASSYYRTGGNEQFF. The CDR3 DNA sequence: TGTGCCAGCAGTTACTACCGGACAGGGGGCAATGAGCAGTTCTTC. The chain carries TRBV6-5 and TRBJ2-1; TRBD1 matches at 10 bases. J gave up 6 bases and V 1 base, and 3 bases lay outside the gene matches. There are 15 residues in the CDR3. The germline V gene has CDR1 MNHEY and CDR2 SVGAGI.

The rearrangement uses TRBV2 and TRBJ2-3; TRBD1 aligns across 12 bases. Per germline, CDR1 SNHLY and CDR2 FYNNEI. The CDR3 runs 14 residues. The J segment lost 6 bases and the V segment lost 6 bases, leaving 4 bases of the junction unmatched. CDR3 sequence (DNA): TGTGCCAGCAGGAGGGACAGGGGGCCTGATACGCAGTATTTT. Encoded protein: CASRRDRGPDTQYF.

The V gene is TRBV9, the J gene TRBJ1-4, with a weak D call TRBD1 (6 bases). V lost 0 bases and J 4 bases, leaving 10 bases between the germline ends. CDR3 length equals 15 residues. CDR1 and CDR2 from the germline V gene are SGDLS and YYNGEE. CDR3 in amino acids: CASSVGGGVNEKLFF. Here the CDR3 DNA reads TGTGCCAGCAGCGTAGGAGGGGGGGTTAATGAAAAACTGTTTTTT.

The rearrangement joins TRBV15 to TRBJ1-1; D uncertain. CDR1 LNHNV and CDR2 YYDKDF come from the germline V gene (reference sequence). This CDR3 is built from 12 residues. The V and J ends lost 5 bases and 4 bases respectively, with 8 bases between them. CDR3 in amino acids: CATSGQSTEAFF. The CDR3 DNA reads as TGTGCCACCAGCGGCCAGAGCACTGAAGCTTTCTTT.

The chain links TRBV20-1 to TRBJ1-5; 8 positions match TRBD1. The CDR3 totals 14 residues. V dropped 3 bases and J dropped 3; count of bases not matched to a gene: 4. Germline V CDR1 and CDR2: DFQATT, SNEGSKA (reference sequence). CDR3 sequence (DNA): TGCAGTGCTAGTGCCAGGGGGCCCAATCAGCCCCAGCATTTT. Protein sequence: CSASARGPNQPQHF.

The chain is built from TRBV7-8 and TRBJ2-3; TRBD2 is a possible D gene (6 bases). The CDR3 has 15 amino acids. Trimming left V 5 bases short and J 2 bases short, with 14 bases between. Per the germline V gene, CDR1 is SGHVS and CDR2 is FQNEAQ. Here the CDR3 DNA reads TGTGCCAGCAGCCCACGGACTACAAACACAGATACGCAGTATTTT. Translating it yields CASSPRTTNTDTQYF.

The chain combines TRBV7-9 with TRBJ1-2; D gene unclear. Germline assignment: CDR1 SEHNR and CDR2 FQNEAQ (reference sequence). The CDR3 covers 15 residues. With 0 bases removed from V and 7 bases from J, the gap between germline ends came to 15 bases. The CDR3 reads CASSLAEQPWVGYTF. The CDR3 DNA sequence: TGTGCCAGCAGCTTAGCGGAACAACCTTGGGTTGGCTACACCTTC.

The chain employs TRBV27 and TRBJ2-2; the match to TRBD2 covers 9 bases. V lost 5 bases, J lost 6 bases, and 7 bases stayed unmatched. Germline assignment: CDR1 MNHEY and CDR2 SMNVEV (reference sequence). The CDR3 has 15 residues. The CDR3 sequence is CASSELAGNAGELFF. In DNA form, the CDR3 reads TGTGCCAGCAGTGAGCTAGCGGGAAACGCCGGGGAGCTGTTTTTT.

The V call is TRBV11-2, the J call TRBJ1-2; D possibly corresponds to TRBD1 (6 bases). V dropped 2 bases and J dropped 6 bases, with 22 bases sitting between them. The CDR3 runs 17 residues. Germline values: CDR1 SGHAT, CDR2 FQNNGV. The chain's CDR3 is CASSLQSTGQHKDGYTF. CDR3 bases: TGTGCCAGCAGCTTACAAAGCACAGGGCAGCATAAGGATGGCTACACCTTC.

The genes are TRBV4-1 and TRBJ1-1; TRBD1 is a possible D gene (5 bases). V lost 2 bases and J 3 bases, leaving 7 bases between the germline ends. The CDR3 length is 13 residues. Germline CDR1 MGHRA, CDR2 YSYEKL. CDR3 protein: CASSQQGDTEAFF. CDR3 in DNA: TGCGCCAGCAGCCAACAAGGGGACACTGAAGCTTTCTTT.

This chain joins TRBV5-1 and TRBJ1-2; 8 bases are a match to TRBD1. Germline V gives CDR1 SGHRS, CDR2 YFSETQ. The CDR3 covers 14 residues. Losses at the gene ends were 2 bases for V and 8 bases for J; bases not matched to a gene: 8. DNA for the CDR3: TGCGCCAGCAGCTTACGACAGGGGTTTTTCGGCTACACCTTC. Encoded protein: CASSLRQGFFGYTF.

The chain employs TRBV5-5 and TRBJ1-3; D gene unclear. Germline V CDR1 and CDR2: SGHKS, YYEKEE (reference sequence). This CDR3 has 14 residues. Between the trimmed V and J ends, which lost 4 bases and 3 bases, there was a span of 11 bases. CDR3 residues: CASSPHSVGNTIYF. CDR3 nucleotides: TGTGCCAGCAGCCCCCACAGTGTTGGAAACACCATATATTTT.

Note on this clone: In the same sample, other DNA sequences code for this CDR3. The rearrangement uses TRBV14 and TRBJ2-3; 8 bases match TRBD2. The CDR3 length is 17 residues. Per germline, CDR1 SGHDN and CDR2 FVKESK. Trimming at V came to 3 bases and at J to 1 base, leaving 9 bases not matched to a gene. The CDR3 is CASSHRRGGAGTDTQYF. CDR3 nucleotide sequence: TGTGCCAGCAGCCACCGTCGGGGGGGGGCCGGCACAGATACGCAGTATTTT. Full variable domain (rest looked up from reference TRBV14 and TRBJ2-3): EAGVTQFPSHSVIEKGQTVTLRCDPISGHDNLYWYRRVMGKEIKFLLHFVKESKQDESGMPNNRFLAERTGGTYSTLKVQPAELEDSGVYFCASSHRRGGAGTDTQYFGPGTRLTVL.

The chain's CDR3 is CASSSYLGGVYEQYF. In DNA form, the CDR3 reads TGCGCCAGCAGCTCCTATCTAGGCGGGGTTTACGAGCAGTACTTC. The rearrangement joins TRBV5-1 to TRBJ2-7; D perhaps matches TRBD2 (6 bases). The CDR3 has 15 amino acids. The ends were cut back, 3 bases at V and 4 bases at J, with 17 bases in the middle. Per germline, CDR1 SGHRS and CDR2 YFSETQ.

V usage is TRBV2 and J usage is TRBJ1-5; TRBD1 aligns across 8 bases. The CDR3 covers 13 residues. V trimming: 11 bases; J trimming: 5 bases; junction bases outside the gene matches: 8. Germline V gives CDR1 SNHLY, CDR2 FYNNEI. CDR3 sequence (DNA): TGTGCCGGCCGGACAGGGTGGGATCAGCCCCAGCATTTT. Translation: CAGRTGWDQPQHF.

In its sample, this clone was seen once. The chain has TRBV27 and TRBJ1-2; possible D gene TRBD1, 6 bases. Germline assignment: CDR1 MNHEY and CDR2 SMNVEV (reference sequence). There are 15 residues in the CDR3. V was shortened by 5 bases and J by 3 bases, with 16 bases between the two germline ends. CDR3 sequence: CASSRQPDSYYGYTF. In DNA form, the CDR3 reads TGTGCCAGCAGTCGGCAACCGGACAGTTACTATGGCTACACCTTC.

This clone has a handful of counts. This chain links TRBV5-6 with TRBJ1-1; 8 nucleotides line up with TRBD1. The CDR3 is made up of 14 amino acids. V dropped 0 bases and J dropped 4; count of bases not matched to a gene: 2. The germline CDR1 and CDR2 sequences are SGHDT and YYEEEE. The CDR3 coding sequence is TGTGCCAGCAGCTTGGACAGGGGGTCCACTGAAGCTTTCTTT. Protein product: CASSLDRGSTEAFF.

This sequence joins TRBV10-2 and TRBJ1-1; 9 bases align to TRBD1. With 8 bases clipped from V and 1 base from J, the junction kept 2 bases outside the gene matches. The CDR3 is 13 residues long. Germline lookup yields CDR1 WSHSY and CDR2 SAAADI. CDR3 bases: TGCGCCAGCGGGGGACAGGGGAACACTGAAGCTTTCTTT. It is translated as CASGGQGNTEAFF.

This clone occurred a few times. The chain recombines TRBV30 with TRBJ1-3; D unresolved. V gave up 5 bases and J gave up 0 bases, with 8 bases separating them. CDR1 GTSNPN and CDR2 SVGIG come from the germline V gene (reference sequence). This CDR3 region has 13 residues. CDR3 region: CAWDLGSGNTIYF. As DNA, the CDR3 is TGTGCCTGGGACTTGGGCTCTGGAAACACCATATATTTT.

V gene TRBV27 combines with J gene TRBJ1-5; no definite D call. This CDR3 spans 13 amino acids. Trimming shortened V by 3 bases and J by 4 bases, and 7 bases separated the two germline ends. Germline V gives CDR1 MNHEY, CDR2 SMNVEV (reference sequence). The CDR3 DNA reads TGTGCCAGCAGTTTTGTAGGAAATCAGCCCCAGCATTTT. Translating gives CASSFVGNQPQHF.

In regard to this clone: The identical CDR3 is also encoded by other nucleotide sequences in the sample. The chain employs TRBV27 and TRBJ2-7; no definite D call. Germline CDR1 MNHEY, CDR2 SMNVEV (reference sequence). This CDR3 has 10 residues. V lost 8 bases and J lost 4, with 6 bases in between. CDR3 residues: CASGRYEQYF. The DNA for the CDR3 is TGTGCCAGCGGACGGTACGAGCAGTACTTC.

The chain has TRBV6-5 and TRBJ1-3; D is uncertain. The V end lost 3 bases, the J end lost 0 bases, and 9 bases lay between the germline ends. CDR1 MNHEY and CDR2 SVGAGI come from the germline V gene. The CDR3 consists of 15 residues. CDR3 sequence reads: CASSYMPNSGNTIYF. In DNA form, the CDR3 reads TGTGCCAGCAGTTATATGCCGAACTCTGGAAACACCATATATTTT.

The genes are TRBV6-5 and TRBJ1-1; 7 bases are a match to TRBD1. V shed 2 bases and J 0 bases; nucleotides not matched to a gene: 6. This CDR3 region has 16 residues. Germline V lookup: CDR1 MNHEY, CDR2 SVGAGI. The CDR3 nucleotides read TGTGCCAGCAGTTACAGGGGGCGGACGATGAACACTGAAGCTTTCTTT. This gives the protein CASSYRGRTMNTEAFF.

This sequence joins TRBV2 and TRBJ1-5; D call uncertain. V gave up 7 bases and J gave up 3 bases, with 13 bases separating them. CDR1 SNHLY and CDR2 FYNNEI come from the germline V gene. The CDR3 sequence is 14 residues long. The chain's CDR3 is CASTVWQINQPQHF. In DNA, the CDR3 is TGTGCCAGCACTGTATGGCAGATCAATCAGCCCCAGCATTTT.

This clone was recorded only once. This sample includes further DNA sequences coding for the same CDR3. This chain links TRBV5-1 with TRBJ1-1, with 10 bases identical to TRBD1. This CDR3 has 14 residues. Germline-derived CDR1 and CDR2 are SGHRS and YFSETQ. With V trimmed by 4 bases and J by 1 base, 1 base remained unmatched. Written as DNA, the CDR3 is TGCGCCAGCAGCCGGGACAGGGGGAACACTGAAGCTTTCTTT. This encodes CASSRDRGNTEAFF.